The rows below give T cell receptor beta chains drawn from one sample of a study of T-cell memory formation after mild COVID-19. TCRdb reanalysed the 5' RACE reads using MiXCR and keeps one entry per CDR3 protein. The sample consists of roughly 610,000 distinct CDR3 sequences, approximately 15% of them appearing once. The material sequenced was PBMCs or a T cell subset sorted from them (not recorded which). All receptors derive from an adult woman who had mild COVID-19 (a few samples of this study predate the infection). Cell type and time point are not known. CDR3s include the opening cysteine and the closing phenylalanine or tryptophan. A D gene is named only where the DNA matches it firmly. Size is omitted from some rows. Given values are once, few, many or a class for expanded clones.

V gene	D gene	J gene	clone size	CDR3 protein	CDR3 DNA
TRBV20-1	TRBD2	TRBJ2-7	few	CSAEPGLAGGKEQYF	TGCAGTGCTGAACCCGGACTAGCGGGGGGTAAAGAGCAGTACTTC
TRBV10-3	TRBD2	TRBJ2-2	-	CAISPGLAANTGELFF	TGTGCCATCAGTCCAGGACTAGCGGCGAACACCGGGGAGCTGTTTTTT
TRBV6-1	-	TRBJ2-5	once	CASQRDKYQETQYF	TGTGCCAGCCAGAGAGATAAGTACCAAGAGACCCAGTACTTC
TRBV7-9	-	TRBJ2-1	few	CASSVPTGMGQFF	TGTGCCAGCAGTGTTCCGACAGGTATGGGGCAGTTCTTC
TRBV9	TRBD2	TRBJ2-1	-	CASSLPRGGGPTNEQFF	TGTGCCAGCTCCCTCCCCCGGGGCGGGGGGCCAACCAATGAGCAGTTCTTC
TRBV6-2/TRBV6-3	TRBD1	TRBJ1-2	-	CASSDDRVHGYTF	TGTGCCAGCAGTGACGACAGGGTCCATGGCTACACCTTC
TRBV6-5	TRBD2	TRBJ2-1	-	CASSPTSGSTNEQFF	TGTGCCAGCAGTCCTACTAGCGGGAGTACCAATGAGCAGTTCTTC
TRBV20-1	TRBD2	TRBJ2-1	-	CSASQLTSGSYNEQFF	TGCAGTGCTAGCCAACTGACTAGCGGATCCTACAATGAGCAGTTCTTC
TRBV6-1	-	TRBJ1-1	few	CASRGLRGSTEAFF	TGTGCCAGCAGGGGTTTAAGGGGGAGCACTGAAGCTTTCTTT
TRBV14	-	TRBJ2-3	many	CASSQYPMASLGARDTQYF	TGTGCCAGCAGCCAGTATCCTATGGCGAGTTTAGGGGCGAGAGATACGCAGTATTTT
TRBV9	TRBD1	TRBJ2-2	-	CASSVIDRGQSTGELFF	TGTGCCAGCAGCGTTATTGACAGGGGGCAAAGTACCGGGGAGCTGTTTTTT
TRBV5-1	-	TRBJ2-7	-	CASQGTRNEQYF	TGCGCCAGCCAGGGGACAAGGAACGAGCAGTACTTC
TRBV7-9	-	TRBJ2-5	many	CASTDFGETQYF	TGTGCCAGTACAGACTTTGGGGAGACCCAGTACTTC
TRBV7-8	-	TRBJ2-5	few	CASSLFAGTSQETQYF	TGTGCCAGCAGCTTATTCGCCGGGACTTCCCAAGAGACCCAGTACTTC
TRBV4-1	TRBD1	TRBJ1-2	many	CASSPGGRNRDGYTF	TGCGCCAGCAGCCCAGGGGGACGGAACAGGGATGGCTACACCTTC
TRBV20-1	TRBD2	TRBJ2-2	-	CSAAALSGGKNTGELFF	TGCAGTGCTGCCGCCCTAAGCGGGGGGAAGAACACCGGGGAGCTGTTTTTT
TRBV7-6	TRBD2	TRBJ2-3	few	CASSLAATSGGAHTQYF	TGTGCCAGCAGCTTAGCGGCGACTAGCGGGGGGGCTCATACGCAGTATTTT
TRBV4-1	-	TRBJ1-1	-	CASSQDGGGSEAFF	TGCGCCAGCAGCCAAGATGGGGGGGGCTCTGAAGCTTTCTTT
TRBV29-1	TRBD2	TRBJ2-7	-	CSVATGTSMYEQYF	TGCAGCGTTGCAACCGGGACTAGCATGTACGAGCAGTACTTC
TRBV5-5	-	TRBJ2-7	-	CASSAANYEQYF	TGTGCCAGCAGCGCGGCGAACTACGAGCAGTACTTC
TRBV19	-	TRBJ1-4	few	CASRRGAREKLFF	TGTGCCAGTAGGCGGGGGGCGCGAGAAAAACTGTTTTTT
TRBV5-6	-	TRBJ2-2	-	CASSFPNTGELFF	TGTGCCAGCAGCTTTCCTAACACCGGGGAGCTGTTTTTT
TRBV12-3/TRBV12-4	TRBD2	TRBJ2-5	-	CASRLGLAGKETQYF	TGTGCCAGCAGGCTAGGACTAGCGGGGAAAGAGACCCAGTACTTC
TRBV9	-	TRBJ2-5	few	CASSVSVIQETQYF	TGTGCCAGCAGCGTTTCTGTTATCCAAGAGACCCAGTACTTC
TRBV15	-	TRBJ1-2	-	CATSRDRNDYGYTF	TGTGCCACCAGCAGAGACAGAAATGACTATGGCTACACCTTC
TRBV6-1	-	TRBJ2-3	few	CATTEGLSSTDTQYF	TGTGCCACCACAGAGGGGCTTAGCAGCACAGATACGCAGTATTTT
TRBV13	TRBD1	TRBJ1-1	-	CASSSMDRRTEAFF	TGTGCCAGCAGCTCTATGGACAGGAGGACTGAAGCTTTCTTT
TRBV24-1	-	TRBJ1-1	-	CATSDRDPGNTEAFF	TGTGCCACCAGTGACCGGGACCCAGGGAACACTGAAGCTTTCTTT
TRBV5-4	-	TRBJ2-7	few	CASSARVDESYEQYF	TGTGCCAGCAGCGCCCGGGTGGATGAAAGCTACGAGCAGTACTTC
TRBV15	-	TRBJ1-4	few	CATRIQGNEKLFF	TGTGCCACCAGGATCCAGGGTAATGAAAAACTGTTTTTT
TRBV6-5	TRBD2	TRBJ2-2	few	CASSQALAAGELFF	TGTGCCAGCAGCCAAGCCCTAGCGGCCGGGGAGCTGTTTTTT
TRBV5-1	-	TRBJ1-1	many	CASSSTGRGTEAFF	TGCGCCAGCAGCTCAACAGGGCGGGGCACTGAAGCTTTCTTT
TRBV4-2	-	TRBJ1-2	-	CASSQDGDDYGYTF	TGTGCCAGCAGCCAAGATGGGGACGACTATGGCTACACCTTC
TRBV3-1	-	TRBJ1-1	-	CASSQDPDTEAFF	TGTGCCAGCAGCCAAGATCCCGACACTGAAGCTTTCTTT
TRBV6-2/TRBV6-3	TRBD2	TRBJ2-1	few	CASSPTGTSGRYEQFF	TGTGCCAGCAGTCCGACTGGGACTAGCGGGAGGTATGAGCAGTTCTTC
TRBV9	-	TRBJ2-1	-	CASSAHNGRQFF	TGTGCCAGCAGCGCACATAACGGACGGCAGTTCTTC
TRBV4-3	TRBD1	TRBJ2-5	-	CASSQDAGTGVTETQYF	TGCGCCAGCAGCCAAGATGCCGGGACAGGGGTTACCGAGACCCAGTACTTC
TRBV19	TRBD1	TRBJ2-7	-	CASSIGKGAGVYEQYF	TGTGCCAGTAGTATCGGAAAGGGGGCGGGTGTCTACGAGCAGTACTTC
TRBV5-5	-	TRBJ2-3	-	CASSLAYYPDTQYF	TGTGCCAGCAGCTTGGCCTATTACCCAGATACGCAGTATTTT
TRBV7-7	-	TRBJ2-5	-	CASSLAPGQETQYF	TGTGCCAGCAGCTTAGCGCCGGGACAAGAGACCCAGTACTTC
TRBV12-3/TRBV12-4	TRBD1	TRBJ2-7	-	CASTLTGVREQYF	TGTGCCAGCACCCTGACAGGGGTGCGCGAGCAGTACTTC
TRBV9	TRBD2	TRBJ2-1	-	CASSAGLAGVAEQFF	TGTGCCAGCAGCGCCGGACTAGCGGGAGTAGCTGAGCAGTTCTTC
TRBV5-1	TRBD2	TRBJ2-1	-	CASSFGGSAAEQFF	TGCGCCAGCAGCTTTGGCGGGAGCGCGGCTGAGCAGTTCTTC